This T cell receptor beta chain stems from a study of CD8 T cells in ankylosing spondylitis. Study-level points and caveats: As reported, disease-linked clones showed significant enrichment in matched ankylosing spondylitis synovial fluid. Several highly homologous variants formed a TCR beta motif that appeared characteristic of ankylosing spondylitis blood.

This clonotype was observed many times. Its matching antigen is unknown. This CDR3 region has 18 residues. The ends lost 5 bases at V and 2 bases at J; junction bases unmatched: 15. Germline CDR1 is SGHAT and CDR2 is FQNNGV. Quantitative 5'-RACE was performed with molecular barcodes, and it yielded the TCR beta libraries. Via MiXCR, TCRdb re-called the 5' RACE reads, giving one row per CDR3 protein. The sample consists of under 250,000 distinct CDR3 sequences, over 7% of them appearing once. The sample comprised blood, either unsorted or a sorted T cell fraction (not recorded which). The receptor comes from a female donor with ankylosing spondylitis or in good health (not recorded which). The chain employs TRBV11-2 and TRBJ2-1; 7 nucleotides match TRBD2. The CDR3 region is CASSPRILAGDPYNEQFF. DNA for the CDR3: TGTGCCAGCAGCCCCCGGATCCTCGCGGGAGATCCCTACAATGAGCAGTTCTTC. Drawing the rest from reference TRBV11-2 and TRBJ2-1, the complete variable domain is EAGVAQSPRYKIIEKRQSVAFWCNPISGHATLYWYQQILGQGPKLLIQFQNNGVVDDSQLPKDRFSAERLKGVDSTLKIQPAKLEDSAVYLCASSPRILAGDPYNEQFFGPGTRLTVL.